Below are 15 T cell receptor beta chains sequenced from a single sample in a study of T cell responses to AZD1222 COVID-19 vaccine. Only in-frame clones appear in the TCRdb table, and some are missing; sequencing was by immunoSEQ multiplex PCR. The sample records around 78,000 clones, roughly 91% being singletons. Sample: peripheral blood, taken on day 0 of AZD1222 vaccination. The source is an adult in good health.

J is TRBJ1-2 and V is TRBV28; 7 nucleotides align to TRBD1. V shed 4 bases and J 9 bases; nucleotides not matched to a gene: 8. The CDR3 runs 13 residues. Germline CDR1 and CDR2: MDHEN and SYDVKM. The CDR3 bases are TGTGCCAGCAGTTCTCCGACAGGGTTCCGCTACACCTTC. Protein product: CASSSPTGFRYTF.

This chain uses TRBV30 with TRBJ1-3, with unresolved D. Germline V lookup: CDR1 GTSNPN, CDR2 SVGIG (reference sequence). The CDR3 sequence is 13 residues long. Trimming left V 2 bases short and J 5 bases short, with 10 bases between. The CDR3 DNA reads as TGTGCCTGGAGTACTGACACTCGAAACACCATATATTTT. Translation: CAWSTDTRNTIYF.

This chain connects TRBV9 to TRBJ1-3, with TRBD1 identical over 8 bases. The CDR3 totals 19 residues. The germline V gene has CDR1 SGDLS and CDR2 YYNGEE. Losses at the gene ends were 3 bases for V and 0 bases for J; bases not matched to a gene: 14. The CDR3 region is CASSDNVDRVPSSGNTIYF. In nucleotides, the CDR3 is TGTGCCAGCAGCGACAATGTGGACAGGGTACCGAGCTCTGGAAACACCATATATTTT.

The chain links TRBV11-2 to TRBJ1-2; TRBD1 is a possible D gene (5 bases). CDR1 is SGHAT and CDR2 is FQNNGV in the germline V gene. With 1 base removed from V and 8 bases from J, the gap between germline ends came to 11 bases. There are 13 residues in the CDR3. CDR3 protein: CASSLAGLGGYTF. The CDR3 region has the DNA TGTGCCAGCAGCTTAGCAGGGTTGGGGGGCTACACCTTC.

The chain carries TRBV9 and TRBJ1-3; maybe TRBD1 (5 bases). The germline V gene has CDR1 SGDLS and CDR2 YYNGEE. Trimming removed 0 bases from V and 0 bases from J, with 13 bases in between. The CDR3 extends over 17 amino acids. The CDR3 DNA follows: TGTGCCAGCAGCGTAGATCTAACAGGAACCTCTGGAAACACCATATATTTT. It yields the protein CASSVDLTGTSGNTIYF.

The chain employs TRBV12-5 and TRBJ2-5; D remains unclear. The ends were cut back, 4 bases at V and 0 bases at J, with 6 bases in the middle. The V gene's germline CDR1 is LGHNT and CDR2 FRNRAP. The CDR3 runs to 13 residues. CDR3: CASGSADQETQYF. Written as DNA, the CDR3 is TGTGCTAGTGGTTCTGCGGACCAAGAGACCCAGTACTTC.

This clone was detected only a few times. This rearrangement joins TRBV10-3 to TRBJ1-5; D is possibly TRBD1 (5 bases). CDR3 length: 16 amino acids. Trimming took 3 bases from V and 3 from J, leaving 15 bases between them. Germline-derived CDR1 and CDR2 are ENHRY and SYGVKD. The CDR3 region is CAISDGVGGFNQPQHF. CDR3 sequence (DNA): TGTGCCATCAGTGATGGGGTCGGGGGGTTCAATCAGCCCCAGCATTTT.

The gene calls are TRBV6-4 and TRBJ1-2, with TRBD1 matching 8 bases. V trimming: 6 bases; J trimming: 6 bases; junction bases outside the gene matches: 6. The V gene's germline CDR1 is MRHNA and CDR2 SNTAGT. The CDR3 covers 13 residues. CDR3 DNA sequence: TGTGCCAGCAGACCTGGACAGGGCCATGGCTACACCTTC. As protein: CASRPGQGHGYTF.

This sequence joins TRBV7-3 and TRBJ1-6; 7 positions match TRBD1. CDR3 size: 16 residues. The germline V gene encodes CDR1 SGHTA and CDR2 FQGTGA. Trimming cost V 5 bases and J 0 bases; bases outside gene matches: 4. This CDR3 is CASSARDSSYNSPLHF. In DNA, the CDR3 is TGTGCCAGCAGCGCCCGGGACAGCTCCTATAATTCACCCCTCCACTTT.

The chain carries TRBV29-1 and TRBJ1-2, with D possibly matching TRBD1 (5 bases). Germline V lookup: CDR1 SQVTM, CDR2 ANQGSEA. The CDR3 totals 11 residues. V was cut by 2 bases and J by 6 bases, with 7 bases left in between. The CDR3 protein is CSVERGDGYTF. In DNA, the CDR3 is TGCAGCGTTGAAAGGGGCGATGGCTACACCTTC. Together with reference TRBV29-1 and TRBJ1-2, the CDR3 gives the full variable domain: SAVISQKPSRDICQRGTSLTIQCQVDSQVTMMFWYRQQPGQSLTLIATANQGSEATYESGFVIDKFPISRPNLTFSTLTVSNMSPEDSSIYLCSVERGDGYTFGSGTRLTVV.

This chain connects TRBV5-4 to TRBJ1-1; TRBD1 might be the D (5 bases). This CDR3 is 16 amino acids long. CDR1 and CDR2 (germline): SGHNT, YYREEE (reference sequence). V dropped 3 bases and J dropped 1 base, with 16 bases sitting between them. The CDR3 nucleotides are TGTGCCAGCAGCTCGTTCGGACAAACGACGAACACTGAAGCTTTCTTT. This sequence encodes CASSSFGQTTNTEAFF.

This clone was found once. The chain links TRBV30 to TRBJ2-7; no reliable D call. The CDR3 extends over 13 amino acids. Germline CDR1 is GTSNPN and CDR2 is SVGIG (reference sequence). The V gene lost 3 bases and the J gene lost 0 bases, with 9 bases spanning the gap. CDR3 loop: CAWSRSSSYEQYF. Here the CDR3 DNA reads TGTGCCTGGAGCCGGAGCAGCTCCTACGAGCAGTACTTC.

V gene TRBV14 combines with J gene TRBJ1-2; 9 nucleotides agree with TRBD1. Germline trimming cut 5 bases from V and 4 bases from J; bases unmatched to any gene: 8. This CDR3 is built from 15 residues. Germline-derived CDR1 and CDR2 are SGHDN and FVKESK. The CDR3 sequence: CASSFRGGQGYGYTF. The CDR3 nucleotides are TGTGCCAGCAGCTTCCGGGGGGGACAGGGCTATGGCTACACCTTC.

The chain couples TRBV24-1 to TRBJ2-3; the match to TRBD1 covers 8 bases. The CDR3 consists of 17 residues. V trimming: 3 bases; J trimming: 3 bases; junction bases outside the gene matches: 10. Germline loops: CDR1 KGHDR, CDR2 SFDVKD. This CDR3 is CATSDTPGQGETDTQYF. DNA for the CDR3: TGTGCCACCAGTGATACACCAGGACAGGGCGAAACAGATACGCAGTATTTT.

The V call is TRBV28, the J call TRBJ2-3, with 7 bases identical to TRBD1. Germline loops: CDR1 MDHEN, CDR2 SYDVKM. V dropped 3 bases and J dropped 6; count of bases not matched to a gene: 9. The CDR3 loop spans 15 amino acids. CDR3 amino acids: CASSFTGVGLDTQYF. Here the CDR3 DNA reads TGTGCCAGCAGTTTCACAGGGGTGGGGTTGGATACGCAGTATTTT. Full variable domain (outside the CDR3, taken from reference TRBV28 and TRBJ2-3): DVKVTQSSRYLVKRTGEKVFLECVQDMDHENMFWYRQDPGLGLRLIYFSYDVKMKEKGDIPEGYSVSREKKERFSLILESASTNQTSMYLCASSFTGVGLDTQYFGPGTRLTVL.